This T cell receptor (beta chain) was obtained from a study of cytomegalovirus exposure and HLA in healthy donors. Study findings and constraints: With later analysis, a missense DCLRE1C variant became linked to TCR beta V- and J-gene trimming. The analysis excluded some indistinguishable V segments, including TRBV6-2 and TRBV6-3.

Note on this clone: Its antigen remains unknown.

The PCR employed 60 Vbeta primers together with 13 Jbeta primers. Method: immunoSEQ multiplex PCR; TCRdb's copy keeps in-frame clones and lacks some. The table has 130,000 or so clones, 8.5% seen once. The CDR3 is 15 amino acids. Trimming removed 3 bases from V and 3 bases from J, with 15 bases in between. Germline CDR1 reads LNHDA; CDR2 reads SQIVND (reference sequence). The rearrangement links TRBV19 to TRBJ2-7; D is possibly TRBD2 (5 bases). The receptor's source is a man in his forties or fifties in good health and CMV-seronegative. Sequencing was done on a sample of PBMCs. The CDR3: CASSMGAGLYYEQYF. In DNA form, the CDR3 reads TGTGCCAGTAGTATGGGAGCAGGCCTATACTACGAGCAGTACTTC.